The present TCR beta chain was sequenced within a study of T cell repertoires in cytomegalovirus infection. Study-wide context: Both CMV infection and a matching HLA type were indicated by public TCR beta signatures.

TCRdb reprocessed the reads with MiXCR, giving one entry per CDR3 protein. This table holds around 100,000 distinct CDR3 sequences, over 9.5% found once. Study results and caveats: HLA-C-restricted TCR beta clonotypes specific for CMV led the ex vivo response. Identification of carriers of CMV plus the relevant HLA was achieved through cumulative public TCR beta family frequency.

This clonotype was observed many times. Its antigen is unknown. The specimen sequenced was PBMCs, sequenced either directly or after in vitro stimulation (not recorded which). This clonotype originated in a human donor in good health (CMV status not recorded). Some clones in this sample may be carry-over from other donors' samples.

CDR3 sequence: CASSQTGTTGELFF. In DNA form, the CDR3 reads TGTGCCAGCAGCCAGACCGGGACAACCGGGGAGCTGTTTTTT. This chain joins TRBV7-2 and TRBJ2-2, with D possibly matching TRBD1 (6 bases). V was trimmed by 5 bases and J by 5 bases, leaving 12 bases between them. Germline values: CDR1 SGHTA, CDR2 FQGNSA. The CDR3 covers 14 residues.